This T cell receptor beta chain is drawn from a study of CXCR3-negative and CXCR3-positive naive CD8 T cells. The study made its TRB cDNA libraries by 5' RACE, adding UMI labels. TCRdb reprocessed the 5' RACE reads and stores each CDR3 protein as one record, lacking DNA. This sample's table has 65,000 to 95,000 distinct CDR3 sequences. General study findings and limits: Memory CD8+ cells showed much lower diversity, while both naive subsets were comparably high. A higher hydrophobicity marked the TRB CDR3s of CXCR3-positive naive cells versus CXCR3-negative naive cells.

To note about this clonotype: What it binds is unknown.

The CDR3 consists of 14 residues. In germline, CDR1 is SQVTM, CDR2 ANQGSEA. Sequencing was carried out using naive CXCR3- CD8+ T cells from blood. The subset is: CD45RO-CCR7+CD27+CD95- naive CD8+ T cells lacking CXCR3 (TNR3-). The chain carries TRBV29-1 and TRBJ2-7; TCRdb's D call of TRBD1 is untestable without DNA. This TCR was sampled from a human donor in good health. Some clones in this sample may be carry-over from other donors' samples. The chain's CDR3 is CSVLLPGRFYEQYF.